This TCR beta chain stems from a study of T cells in women clearing cervical HPV infection. Libraries were prepared by immunoSEQ multiplex PCR; TCRdb keeps only in-frame clonotypes and omits some of them. This sample's table has 20,000 to 25,000 clones. CDR3 length: 15 amino acids. CDR1 is SGHKS, CDR2 YYEKEE, per germline (reference sequence). V shed 2 bases, J shed 4 bases, and the junction held 6 bases outside the gene matches. In regard to this clone: The sequence runs out 3 residues before the end of the CDR3; the remainder is reconstructed from the germline J gene.

This clonotype originated in a woman between 18 and 70 years old with a cervical HPV16 infection that either progressed to CIN3+ or cleared (not recorded which). The sequenced sample consisted of blood buffy coat. The chain has TRBV5-5 and TRBJ2-3; 8 bases fit TRBD2. This CDR3 reads CASSFKRETADTQYF. CDR3 DNA, as far as it was read: TGTGCCAGCAGCTTCAAGCGGGAGACTGCAGATACG.